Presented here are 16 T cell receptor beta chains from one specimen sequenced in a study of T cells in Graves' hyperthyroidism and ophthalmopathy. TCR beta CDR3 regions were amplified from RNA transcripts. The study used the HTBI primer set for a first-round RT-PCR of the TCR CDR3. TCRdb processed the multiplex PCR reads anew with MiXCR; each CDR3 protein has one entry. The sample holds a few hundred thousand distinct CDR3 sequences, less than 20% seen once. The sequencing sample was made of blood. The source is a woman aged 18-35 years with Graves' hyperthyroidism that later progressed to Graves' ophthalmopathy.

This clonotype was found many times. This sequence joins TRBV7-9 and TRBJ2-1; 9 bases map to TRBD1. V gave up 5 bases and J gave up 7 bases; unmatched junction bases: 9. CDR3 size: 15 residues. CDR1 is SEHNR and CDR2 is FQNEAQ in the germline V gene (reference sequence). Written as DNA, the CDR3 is TGTGCCAGCAGCACCGGGACAGGGTCGAGGAATGAGCAGTTCTTC. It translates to CASSTGTGSRNEQFF.

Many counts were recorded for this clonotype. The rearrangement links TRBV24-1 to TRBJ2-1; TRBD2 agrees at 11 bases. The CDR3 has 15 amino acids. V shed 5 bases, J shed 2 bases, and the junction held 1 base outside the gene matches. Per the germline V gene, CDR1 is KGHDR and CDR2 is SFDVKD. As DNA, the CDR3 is TGTGCCACCAGTGCTAGCGGGAGGACCTACAATGAGCAGTTCTTC. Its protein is CATSASGRTYNEQFF.

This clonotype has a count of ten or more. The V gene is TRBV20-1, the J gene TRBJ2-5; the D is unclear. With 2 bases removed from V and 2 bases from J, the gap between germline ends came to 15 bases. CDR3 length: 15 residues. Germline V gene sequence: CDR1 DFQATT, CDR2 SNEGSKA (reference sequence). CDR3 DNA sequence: TGCAGTGCTAGACCTCCGACAAACCTTCAAGAGACCCAGTACTTC. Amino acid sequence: CSARPPTNLQETQYF.

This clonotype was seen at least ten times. Here the CDR3 DNA reads TGTGCCAGCAGCTTACTCTCAGGGGACAATGAGCAGTTCTTC. Translating gives CASSLLSGDNEQFF. This sequence joins TRBV11-2 and TRBJ2-1; a weak D match, TRBD1 (6 bases). V was clipped by 2 bases and J by 5 bases, with 10 bases between them. The CDR3 runs to 14 residues. Germline loops: CDR1 SGHAT, CDR2 FQNNGV.

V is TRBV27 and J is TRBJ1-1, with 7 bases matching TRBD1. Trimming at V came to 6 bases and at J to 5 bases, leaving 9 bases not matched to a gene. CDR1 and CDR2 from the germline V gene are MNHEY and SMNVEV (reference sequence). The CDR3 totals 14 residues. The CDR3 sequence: CASSPGRTGTEAFF. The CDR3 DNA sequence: TGTGCCAGCAGCCCCGGAAGGACAGGAACTGAAGCTTTCTTT.

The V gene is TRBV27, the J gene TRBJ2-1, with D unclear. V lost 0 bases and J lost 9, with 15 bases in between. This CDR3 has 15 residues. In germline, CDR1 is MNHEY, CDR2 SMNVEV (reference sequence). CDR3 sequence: CASSLSRLVISEQFF. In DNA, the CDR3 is TGTGCCAGCAGTTTATCGAGGCTAGTGATCAGTGAGCAGTTCTTC.

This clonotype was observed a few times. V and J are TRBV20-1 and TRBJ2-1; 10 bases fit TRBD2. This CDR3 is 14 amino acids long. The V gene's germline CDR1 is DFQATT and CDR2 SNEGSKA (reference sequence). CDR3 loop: CGCSLAGVGYEQFF. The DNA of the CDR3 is TGCGGCTGTAGCCTAGCGGGAGTAGGATATGAGCAGTTCTTC.

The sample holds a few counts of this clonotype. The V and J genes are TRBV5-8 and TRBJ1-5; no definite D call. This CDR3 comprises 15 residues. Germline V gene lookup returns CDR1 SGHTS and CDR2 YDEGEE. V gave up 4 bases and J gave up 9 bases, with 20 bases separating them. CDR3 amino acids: CASSPRGWRARPQHF. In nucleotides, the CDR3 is TGTGCCAGCAGCCCCCGAGGTTGGCGGGCTCGGCCCCAGCATTTT.

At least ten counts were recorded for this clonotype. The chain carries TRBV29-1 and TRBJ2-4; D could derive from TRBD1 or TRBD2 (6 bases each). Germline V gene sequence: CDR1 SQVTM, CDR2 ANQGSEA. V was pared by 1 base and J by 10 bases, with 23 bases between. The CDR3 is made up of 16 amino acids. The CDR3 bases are TGCAGCGTTGAAGTTCGGGGGCGGGACGGCCATGGTATTCAGTACTTC. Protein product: CSVEVRGRDGHGIQYF.

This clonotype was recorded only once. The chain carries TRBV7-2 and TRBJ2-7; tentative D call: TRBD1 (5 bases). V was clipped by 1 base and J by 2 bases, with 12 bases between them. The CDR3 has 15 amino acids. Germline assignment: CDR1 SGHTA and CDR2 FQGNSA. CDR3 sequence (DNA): TGTGCCAGCAGCTTAGACAGGCGCGGCCCCTACGAGCAGTACTTC. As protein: CASSLDRRGPYEQYF.

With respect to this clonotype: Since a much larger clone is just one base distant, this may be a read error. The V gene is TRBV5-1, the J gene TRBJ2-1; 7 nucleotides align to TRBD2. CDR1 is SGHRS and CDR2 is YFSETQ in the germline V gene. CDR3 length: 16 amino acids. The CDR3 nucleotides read TGCGCCAGCAGCTTGTGGACCCTAGCGGCCTACGATGAGCAGTTCTTC. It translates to CASSLWTLAAYDEQFF. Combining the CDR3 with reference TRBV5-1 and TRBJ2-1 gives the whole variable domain KAGVTQTPRYLIKTRGQQVTLSCSPISGHRSVSWYQQTPGQGLQFLFEYFSETQRNKGNFPGRFSGRQFSNSRSEMNVSTLELGDSALYLCASSLWTLAAYDEQFFGPGTRLTVL.

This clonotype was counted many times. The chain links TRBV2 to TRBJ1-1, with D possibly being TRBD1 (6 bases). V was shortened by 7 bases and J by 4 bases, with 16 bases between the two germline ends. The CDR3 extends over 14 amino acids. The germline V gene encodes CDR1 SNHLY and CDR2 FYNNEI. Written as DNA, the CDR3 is TGTGCCAGCAAGGGGGAGGTCATCGGCACTGAAGCTTTCTTT. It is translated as CASKGEVIGTEAFF.

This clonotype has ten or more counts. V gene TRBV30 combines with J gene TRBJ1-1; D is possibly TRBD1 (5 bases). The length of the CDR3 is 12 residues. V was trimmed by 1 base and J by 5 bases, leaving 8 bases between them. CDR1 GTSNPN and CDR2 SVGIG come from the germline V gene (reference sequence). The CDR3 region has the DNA TGTGCCTGGAGTGCGGGGGATACTGAAGCTTTCTTT. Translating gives CAWSAGDTEAFF.

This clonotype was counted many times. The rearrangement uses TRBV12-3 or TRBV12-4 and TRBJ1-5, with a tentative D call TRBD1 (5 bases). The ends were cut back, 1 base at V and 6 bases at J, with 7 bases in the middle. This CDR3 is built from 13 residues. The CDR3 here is CASSLGGSQPQHF. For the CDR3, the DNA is TGTGCCAGCAGTTTAGGGGGGAGTCAGCCCCAGCATTTT.

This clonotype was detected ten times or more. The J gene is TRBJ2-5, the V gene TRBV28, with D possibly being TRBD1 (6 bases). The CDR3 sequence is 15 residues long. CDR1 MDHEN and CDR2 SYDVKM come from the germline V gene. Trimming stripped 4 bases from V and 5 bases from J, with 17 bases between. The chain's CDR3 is CASSSLPGDRETQYF. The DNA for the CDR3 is TGTGCCAGCAGTTCGCTACCAGGGGATCGGGAGACCCAGTACTTC.

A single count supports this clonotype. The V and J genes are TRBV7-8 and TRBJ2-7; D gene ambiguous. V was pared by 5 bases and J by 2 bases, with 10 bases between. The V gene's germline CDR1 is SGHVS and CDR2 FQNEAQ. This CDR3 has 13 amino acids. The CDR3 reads CASSGAGTYEQYF. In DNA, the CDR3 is TGTGCCAGCAGCGGAGCCGGAACCTACGAGCAGTACTTC.